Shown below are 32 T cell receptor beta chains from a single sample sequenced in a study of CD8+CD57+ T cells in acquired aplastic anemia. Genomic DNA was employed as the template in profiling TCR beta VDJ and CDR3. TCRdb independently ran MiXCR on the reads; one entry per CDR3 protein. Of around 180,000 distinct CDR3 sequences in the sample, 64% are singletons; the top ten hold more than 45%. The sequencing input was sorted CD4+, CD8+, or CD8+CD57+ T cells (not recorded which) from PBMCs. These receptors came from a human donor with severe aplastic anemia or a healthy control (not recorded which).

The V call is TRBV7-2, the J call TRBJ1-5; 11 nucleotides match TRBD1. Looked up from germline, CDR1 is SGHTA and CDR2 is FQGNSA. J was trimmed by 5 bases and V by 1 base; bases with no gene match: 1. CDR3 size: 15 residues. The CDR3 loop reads CASSLGDRGYQPQHF. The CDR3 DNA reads TGTGCCAGCAGCTTAGGGGACAGGGGGTATCAGCCCCAGCATTTT. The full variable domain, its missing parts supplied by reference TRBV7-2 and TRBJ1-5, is GAGVSQSPSNKVTEKGKDVELRCDPISGHTALYWYRQSLGQGLEFLIYFQGNSAPDKSGLPSDRFSAERTGGSVSTLTIQRTQQEDSAVYLCASSLGDRGYQPQHFGDGTRLSIL.

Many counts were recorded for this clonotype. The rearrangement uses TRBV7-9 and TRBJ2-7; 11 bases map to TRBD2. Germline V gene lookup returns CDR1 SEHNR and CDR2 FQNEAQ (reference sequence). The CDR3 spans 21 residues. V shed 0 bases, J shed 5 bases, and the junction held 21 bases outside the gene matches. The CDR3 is CASSLANEEIPWGSGGDEQYF. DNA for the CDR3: TGTGCCAGCAGCTTAGCGAATGAGGAGATCCCATGGGGTAGCGGGGGGGACGAGCAGTACTTC. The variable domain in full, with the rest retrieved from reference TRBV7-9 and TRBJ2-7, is DTGVSQNPRHKITKRGQNVTFRCDPISEHNRLYWYRQTLGQGPEFLTYFQNEAQLEKSRLLSDRFSAERPKGSFSTLEIQRTEQGDSAMYLCASSLANEEIPWGSGGDEQYFGPGTRLTVT.

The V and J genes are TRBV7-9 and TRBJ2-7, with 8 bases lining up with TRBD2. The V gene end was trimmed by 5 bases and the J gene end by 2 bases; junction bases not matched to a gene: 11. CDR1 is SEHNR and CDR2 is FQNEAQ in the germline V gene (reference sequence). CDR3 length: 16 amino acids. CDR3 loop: CASSQGEGAGAYEQYF. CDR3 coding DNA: TGTGCCAGCAGCCAAGGAGAGGGAGCGGGGGCCTACGAGCAGTACTTC.

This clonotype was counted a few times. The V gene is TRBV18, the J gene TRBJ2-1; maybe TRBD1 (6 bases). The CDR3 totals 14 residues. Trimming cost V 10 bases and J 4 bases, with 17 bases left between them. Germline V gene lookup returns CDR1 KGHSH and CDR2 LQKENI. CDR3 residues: CATGAGTPYNEQFF. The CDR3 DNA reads TGTGCCACCGGGGCCGGGACACCGTACAATGAGCAGTTCTTC.

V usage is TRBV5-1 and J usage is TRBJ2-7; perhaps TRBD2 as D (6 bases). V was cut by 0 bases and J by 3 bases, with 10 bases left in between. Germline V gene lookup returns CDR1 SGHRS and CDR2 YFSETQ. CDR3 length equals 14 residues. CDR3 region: CASSLGGVDYEQYF. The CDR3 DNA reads TGCGCCAGCAGCTTGGGCGGGGTCGACTACGAGCAGTACTTC.

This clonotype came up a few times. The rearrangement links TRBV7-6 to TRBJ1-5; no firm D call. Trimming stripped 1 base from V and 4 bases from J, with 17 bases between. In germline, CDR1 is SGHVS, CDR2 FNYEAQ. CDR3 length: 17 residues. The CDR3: CASSLEAGRTGNQPQHF. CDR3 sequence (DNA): TGTGCCAGCAGCTTAGAGGCGGGCAGGACGGGAAATCAGCCCCAGCATTTT.

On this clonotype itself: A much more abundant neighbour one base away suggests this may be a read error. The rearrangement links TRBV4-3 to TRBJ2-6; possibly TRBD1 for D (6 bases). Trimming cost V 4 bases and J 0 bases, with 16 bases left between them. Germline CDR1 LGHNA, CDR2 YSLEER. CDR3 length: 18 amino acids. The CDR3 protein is CASSRDLGANSGANVLTF. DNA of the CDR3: TGCGCCAGCAGCCGAGATCTGGGGGCGAACTCTGGGGCCAACGTCCTGACTTTC.

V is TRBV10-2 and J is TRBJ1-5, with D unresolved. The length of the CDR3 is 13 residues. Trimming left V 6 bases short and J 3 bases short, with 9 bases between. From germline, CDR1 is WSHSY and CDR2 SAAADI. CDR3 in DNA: TGCGCCAGCAGACTGCAGGTCAATCAGCCCCAGCATTTT. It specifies CASRLQVNQPQHF.

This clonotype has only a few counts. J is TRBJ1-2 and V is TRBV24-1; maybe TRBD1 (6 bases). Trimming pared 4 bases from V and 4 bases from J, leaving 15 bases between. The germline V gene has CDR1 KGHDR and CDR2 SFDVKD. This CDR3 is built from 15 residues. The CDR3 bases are TGTGCCACCAGTGAAGCCGGGGGCAGTCCCTATGGCTACACCTTC. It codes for CATSEAGGSPYGYTF.

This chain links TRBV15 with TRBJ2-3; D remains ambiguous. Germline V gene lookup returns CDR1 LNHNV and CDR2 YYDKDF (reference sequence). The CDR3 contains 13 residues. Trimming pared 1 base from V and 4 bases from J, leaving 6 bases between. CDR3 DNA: TGTGCCACCAGCAGAGTATCAGCAGATACGCAGTATTTT. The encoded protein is CATSRVSADTQYF.

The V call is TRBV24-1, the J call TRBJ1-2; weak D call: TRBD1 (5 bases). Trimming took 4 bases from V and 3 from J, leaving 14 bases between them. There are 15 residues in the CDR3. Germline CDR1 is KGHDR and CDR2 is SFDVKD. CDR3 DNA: TGTGCCACCAGTGACGGGCAGGGACCTCACTATGGCTACACCTTC. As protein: CATSDGQGPHYGYTF.

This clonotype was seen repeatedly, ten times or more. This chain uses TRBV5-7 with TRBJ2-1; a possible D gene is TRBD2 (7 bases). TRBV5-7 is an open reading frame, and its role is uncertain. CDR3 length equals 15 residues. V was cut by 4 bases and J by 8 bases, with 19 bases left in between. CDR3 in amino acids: CASSGGGGRRYEQFF. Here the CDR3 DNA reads TGTGCCAGCAGCGGTGGGGGGGGCCGGAGGTATGAGCAGTTCTTC.

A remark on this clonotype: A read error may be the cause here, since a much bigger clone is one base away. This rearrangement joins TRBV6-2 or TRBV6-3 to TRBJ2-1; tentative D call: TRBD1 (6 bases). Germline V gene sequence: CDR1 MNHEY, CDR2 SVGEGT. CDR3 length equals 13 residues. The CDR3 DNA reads TGTGCCAGCGGTTACCGGGACAACAATGAGCAGTTCTTC. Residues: CASGYRDNNEQFF.

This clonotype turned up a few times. CDR3 sequence reads: CASSSSGGGTDTQYF. The DNA of the CDR3 is TGTGCCAGCAGCTCCAGCGGGGGGGGAACAGATACGCAGTATTTT. This chain joins TRBV7-9 and TRBJ2-3; 10 bases map to TRBD2. This CDR3 is built from 15 residues. Germline V CDR1 and CDR2: SEHNR, FQNEAQ (reference sequence). The V and J ends lost 4 bases and 3 bases, in that order; junction bases with no gene match: 4.

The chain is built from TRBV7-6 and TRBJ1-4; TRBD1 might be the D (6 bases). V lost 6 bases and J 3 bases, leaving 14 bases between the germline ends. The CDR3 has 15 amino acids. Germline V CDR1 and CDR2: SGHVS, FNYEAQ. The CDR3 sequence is CASRPLQGSNEKLFF. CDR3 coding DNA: TGTGCCAGCAGACCACTACAGGGTTCTAATGAAAAACTGTTTTTT.

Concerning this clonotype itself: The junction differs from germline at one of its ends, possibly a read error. In DNA form, the CDR3 reads TGCAGTGCTAGAGATCCGATGGTGTCTGGTGCCTATTTT. Translated, it gives CSARDPMVSGAYF. The chain is built from TRBV20-1 and TRBJ1-5; D not resolved. The CDR3 is 13 residues long. In germline, CDR1 is DFQATT, CDR2 SNEGSKA (reference sequence).

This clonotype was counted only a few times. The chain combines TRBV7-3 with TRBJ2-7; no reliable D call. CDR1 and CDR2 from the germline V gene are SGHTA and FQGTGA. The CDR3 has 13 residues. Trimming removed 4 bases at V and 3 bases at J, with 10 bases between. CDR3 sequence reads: CASSSRTDYEQYF. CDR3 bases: TGTGCCAGCAGCTCCCGAACCGACTACGAGCAGTACTTC.

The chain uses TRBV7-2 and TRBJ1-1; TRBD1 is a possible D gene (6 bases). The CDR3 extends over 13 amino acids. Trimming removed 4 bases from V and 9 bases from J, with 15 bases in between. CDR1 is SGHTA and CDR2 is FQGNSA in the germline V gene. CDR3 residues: CASSSRQQGKAFF. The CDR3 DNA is TGTGCCAGCAGCTCACGCCAACAGGGAAAAGCTTTCTTT.

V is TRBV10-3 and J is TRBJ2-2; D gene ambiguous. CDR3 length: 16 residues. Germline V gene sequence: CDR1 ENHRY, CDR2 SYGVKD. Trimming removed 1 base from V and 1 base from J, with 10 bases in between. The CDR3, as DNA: TGTGCCATCAGTGAGTTTGTCGAGGAGAACACCGGGGAGCTGTTTTTT. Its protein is CAISEFVEENTGELFF.

CDR3 amino acids: CSGHGQGGNYGYTF. As DNA, the CDR3 is TGCAGTGGACATGGACAGGGAGGGAACTATGGCTACACCTTC. The V call is TRBV20-1, the J call TRBJ1-2, with 8 nucleotides matching TRBD1. After removal of 7 bases from V and 2 bases from J, the junction contained 9 bases not matched to a gene. The CDR3 runs 14 residues. In germline, CDR1 is DFQATT, CDR2 SNEGSKA (reference sequence).

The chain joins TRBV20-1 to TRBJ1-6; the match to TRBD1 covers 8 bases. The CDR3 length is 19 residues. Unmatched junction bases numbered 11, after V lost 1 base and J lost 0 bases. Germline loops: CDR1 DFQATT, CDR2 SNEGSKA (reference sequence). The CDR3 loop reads CSARGPNRDRFSYNSPLHF. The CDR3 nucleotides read TGCAGTGCTAGAGGCCCGAACCGGGACAGGTTCTCCTATAATTCACCCCTCCACTTT.

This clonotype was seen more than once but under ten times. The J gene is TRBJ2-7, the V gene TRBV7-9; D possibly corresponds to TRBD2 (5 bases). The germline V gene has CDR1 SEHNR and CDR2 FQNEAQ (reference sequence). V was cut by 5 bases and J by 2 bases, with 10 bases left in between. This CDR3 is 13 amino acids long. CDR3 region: CASSPRGTYEQYF. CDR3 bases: TGTGCCAGCAGCCCTAGAGGGACCTACGAGCAGTACTTC.

CDR3 in DNA: TGCAGCGTTGAAGAAGGCAGGGGGACGCGTGGCTACACCTTC. Translated, it gives CSVEEGRGTRGYTF. This chain joins TRBV29-1 and TRBJ1-2; 7 bases are a match to TRBD1. CDR1 and CDR2 (germline): SQVTM, ANQGSEA. This CDR3 comprises 14 residues. V lost 0 bases to trimming and J lost 7 bases; unmatched junction nucleotides: 8.

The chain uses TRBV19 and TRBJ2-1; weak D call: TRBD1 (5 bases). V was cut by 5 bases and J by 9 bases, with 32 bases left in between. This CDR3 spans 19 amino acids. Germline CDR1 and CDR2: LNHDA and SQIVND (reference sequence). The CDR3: CASSAPRSRADKALGEQFF. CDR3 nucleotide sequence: TGTGCCAGTAGTGCCCCGCGGTCCCGGGCGGACAAGGCCCTTGGTGAGCAGTTCTTC. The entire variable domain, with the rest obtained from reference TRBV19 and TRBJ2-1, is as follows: DGGITQSPKYLFRKEGQNVTLSCEQNLNHDAMYWYRQDPGQGLRLIYYSQIVNDFQKGDIAEGYSVSREKKESFPLTVTSAQKNPTAFYLCASSAPRSRADKALGEQFFGPGTRLTVL.

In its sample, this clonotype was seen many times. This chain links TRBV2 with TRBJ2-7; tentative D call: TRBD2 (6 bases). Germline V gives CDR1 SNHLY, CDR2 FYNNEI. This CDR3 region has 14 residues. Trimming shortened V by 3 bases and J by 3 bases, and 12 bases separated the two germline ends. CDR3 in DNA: TGTGCCAGCAGTGAGACTGGGACTTACTACGAGCAGTACTTC. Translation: CASSETGTYYEQYF.

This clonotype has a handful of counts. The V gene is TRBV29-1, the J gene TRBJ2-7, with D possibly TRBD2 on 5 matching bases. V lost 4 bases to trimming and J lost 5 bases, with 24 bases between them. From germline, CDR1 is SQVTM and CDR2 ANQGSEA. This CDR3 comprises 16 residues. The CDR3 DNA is TGCAGCGTTGTTTGGGCAGTTGGGATTATTAGCGACGAGCAGTACTTC. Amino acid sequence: CSVVWAVGIISDEQYF.

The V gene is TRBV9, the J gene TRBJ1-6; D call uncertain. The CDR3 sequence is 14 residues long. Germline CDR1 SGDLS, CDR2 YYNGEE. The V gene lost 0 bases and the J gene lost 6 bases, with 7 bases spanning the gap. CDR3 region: CASSVGESNSPLHF. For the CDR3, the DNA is TGTGCCAGCAGCGTAGGTGAATCTAATTCACCCCTCCACTTT.

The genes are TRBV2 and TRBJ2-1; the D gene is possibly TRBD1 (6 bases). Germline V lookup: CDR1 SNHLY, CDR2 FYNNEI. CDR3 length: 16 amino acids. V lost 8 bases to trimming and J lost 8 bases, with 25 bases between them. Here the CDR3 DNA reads TGTGCCAGCTTAGAAGGGGGTTACTCTCCTAGGGATGAGCAGTTCTTC. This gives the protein CASLEGGYSPRDEQFF.

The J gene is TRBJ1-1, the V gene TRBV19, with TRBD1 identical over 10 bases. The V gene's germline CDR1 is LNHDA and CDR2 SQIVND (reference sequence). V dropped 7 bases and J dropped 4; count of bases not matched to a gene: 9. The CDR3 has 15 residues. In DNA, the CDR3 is TGTGCCAGTACCTGGGACAGGGGAGGGGGCACTGAAGCTTTCTTT. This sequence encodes CASTWDRGGGTEAFF.

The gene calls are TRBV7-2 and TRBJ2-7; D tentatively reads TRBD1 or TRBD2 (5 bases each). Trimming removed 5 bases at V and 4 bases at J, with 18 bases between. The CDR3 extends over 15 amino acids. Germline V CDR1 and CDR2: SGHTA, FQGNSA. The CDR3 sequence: CASSEAGTEIYEQYF. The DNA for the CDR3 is TGTGCCAGCAGCGAAGCCGGGACGGAAATTTACGAGCAGTACTTC. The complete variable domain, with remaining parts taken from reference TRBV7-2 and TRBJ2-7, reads GAGVSQSPSNKVTEKGKDVELRCDPISGHTALYWYRQSLGQGLEFLIYFQGNSAPDKSGLPSDRFSAERTGGSVSTLTIQRTQQEDSAVYLCASSEAGTEIYEQYFGPGTRLTVT.

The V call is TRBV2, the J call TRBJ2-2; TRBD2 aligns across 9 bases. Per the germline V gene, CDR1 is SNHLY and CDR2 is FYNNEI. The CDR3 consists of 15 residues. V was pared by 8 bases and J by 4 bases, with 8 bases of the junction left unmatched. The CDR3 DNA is TGTGCCAGCGATCTGGCGGGAGGGGCCACCGGGGAGCTGTTTTTT. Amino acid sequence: CASDLAGGATGELFF.

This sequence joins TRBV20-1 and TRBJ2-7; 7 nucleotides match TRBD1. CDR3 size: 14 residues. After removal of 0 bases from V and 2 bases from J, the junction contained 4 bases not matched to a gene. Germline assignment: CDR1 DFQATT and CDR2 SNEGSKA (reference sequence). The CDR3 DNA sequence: TGCAGTGCTAGAGATGGGGACAGAGCCTACGAGCAGTACTTC. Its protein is CSARDGDRAYEQYF.